The 22 T cell receptor beta chains below were found in one sample sequenced in a study of T cell repertoires in cytomegalovirus infection. TCRdb redid the calling of the reads with MiXCR, one entry per CDR3 protein. The data contain fewer than 1,000,000 distinct CDR3 sequences, less than 35% of them singletons. Their antigens remain unidentified. The sample was cultured CD8+ T cells from PBMCs, taken from culture after CMV antigen stimulation. The receptors derive from a human donor in good health (CMV status not recorded). Some clones in this sample may be carry-over from other donors' samples.

This sequence joins TRBV20-1 and TRBJ1-2, with D unresolved. The V gene's germline CDR1 is DFQATT and CDR2 SNEGSKA (reference sequence). Between the trimmed V and J ends, which lost 1 base and 8 bases, there was a span of 5 bases. The CDR3 is 10 residues long. In DNA, the CDR3 is TGCAGTGCTAGAGGGGCAGGCTACACCTTC. This translates into CSARGAGYTF.

This clonotype has a count of ten or more. Written as DNA, the CDR3 is TGTGCCAGCAGTTTCATAGGTTACCAAGAGACCCAGTACTTC. Translation gives CASSFIGYQETQYF. The chain is built from TRBV12-3 or TRBV12-4 and TRBJ2-5, with D uncertain. The V and J ends lost 3 bases and 0 bases respectively, with 8 bases between them. The CDR3 runs to 14 residues.

This clonotype occurred a few times. This sequence joins TRBV6-1 and TRBJ1-1, with D possibly matching TRBD1 (6 bases). Trimming took 6 bases from V and 3 from J, leaving 14 bases between them. The CDR3 is 14 residues long. Germline CDR1 and CDR2: MNHNS and SASEGT. The CDR3 region has the DNA TGTGCCAGCAGGACCGGACAGCCGCACACTGAAGCTTTCTTT. This gives the protein CASRTGQPHTEAFF.

The chain is built from TRBV12-3 or TRBV12-4 and TRBJ2-5; D might be TRBD2 (6 bases). Trimming cost V 5 bases and J 5 bases, with 9 bases left between them. This CDR3 has 12 amino acids. Here the CDR3 reads CASSGGWETQYF. In nucleotides, the CDR3 is TGTGCCAGCAGTGGGGGGTGGGAGACCCAGTACTTC.

V and J are TRBV12-5 and TRBJ1-1, with D unclear. The V and J ends lost 2 bases and 7 bases respectively, with 23 bases between them. CDR3 length equals 17 residues. Germline CDR1 reads LGHNT; CDR2 reads FRNRAP. The CDR3 DNA follows: TGTGCTAGTGGTTTGCCTCATAAATGCAGAGCGATGAATGAAGCTTTCTTT. Translated: CASGLPHKCRAMNEAFF.

On this clonotype itself: A read error may be the cause here, since a much bigger clone is one base away. The chain has TRBV12-5 and TRBJ1-1; no clear D. V lost 2 bases and J 1 base, leaving 2 bases between the germline ends. CDR1 and CDR2 (germline): LGHNT, FRNRAP. The CDR3 is 12 residues long. CDR3 sequence (DNA): TGTGCTAGTGGTTTGCGGAACACTGAAGCTTTCTTT. Translating it yields CASGLRNTEAFF.

The gene calls are TRBV6-2 or TRBV6-3 and TRBJ2-1, with D possibly matching TRBD2 (5 bases). Germline V gene sequence: CDR1 MNHEY, CDR2 SVGEGT. V was trimmed by 3 bases and J by 5 bases, leaving 11 bases between them. The CDR3 runs to 14 residues. The CDR3 protein is CASSYRTPNNEQFF. CDR3 coding DNA: TGTGCCAGCAGTTATCGGACTCCCAACAATGAGCAGTTCTTC.

The chain is built from TRBV7-6 and TRBJ1-3; the D is unclear. Deletions cut 3 bases from V and 2 bases from J, with 5 bases between. CDR3 size: 13 residues. CDR1 and CDR2 from the germline V gene are SGHVS and FNYEAQ. CDR3 DNA: TGTGCCAGCAGCTTTTCTCCTGGAAACACCATATATTTT. Its protein is CASSFSPGNTIYF. The complete variable domain, with remaining parts taken from reference TRBV7-6 and TRBJ1-3, reads GAGVSQSPRYKVTKRGQDVALRCDPISGHVSLYWYRQALGQGPEFLTYFNYEAQQDKSGLPNDRFSAERPEGSISTLTIQRTEQRDSAMYRCASSFSPGNTIYFGEGSWLTVV.

This clonotype was counted a few times. The genes are TRBV6-5 and TRBJ2-3, with a weak D call TRBD1 (5 bases). The CDR3 contains 15 residues. V gave up 6 bases and J gave up 5 bases, with 18 bases separating them. Germline CDR1 MNHEY, CDR2 SVGAGI. CDR3 sequence: CASSPQGDPGDTQYF. The CDR3 DNA sequence: TGTGCCAGCAGCCCCCAGGGTGACCCGGGAGATACGCAGTATTTT.

The chain has TRBV4-1 and TRBJ2-7, with TRBD1 matching 10 bases. Per germline, CDR1 MGHRA and CDR2 YSYEKL. Unmatched junction bases numbered 2, after V lost 4 bases and J lost 5 bases. This CDR3 has 13 amino acids. CDR3 DNA: TGCGCCAGCAGCCGGGACAGGGGAAACGAGCAGTACTTC. Its protein product is CASSRDRGNEQYF.

This chain connects TRBV15 to TRBJ2-7; 7 nucleotides line up with TRBD1. The CDR3 is 16 residues long. V shed 4 bases, J shed 4 bases, and the junction held 13 bases outside the gene matches. CDR1 and CDR2 from the germline V gene are LNHNV and YYDKDF (reference sequence). The CDR3 here is CATSTTRDSFTYEQYV. CDR3 nucleotide sequence: TGTGCCACCAGCACCACTCGGGACAGTTTTACTTACGAGCAGTACGTC.

V gene TRBV19 combines with J gene TRBJ1-1; tentatively, D is TRBD1 (6 bases). The CDR3 has 12 residues. V dropped 10 bases and J dropped 3 bases, with 12 bases sitting between them. Germline values: CDR1 LNHDA, CDR2 SQIVND (reference sequence). The CDR3 DNA sequence: TGTGCCACCTCCAGGGGATACACTGAAGCTTTCTTT. Translation gives CATSRGYTEAFF.

In its sample, this clonotype was seen a few times. The V call is TRBV6-5, the J call TRBJ2-1; a weak D match, TRBD1 (5 bases). The CDR3 covers 18 residues. V shed 0 bases and J shed 0 bases, with 15 bases lying between them. CDR1 and CDR2 from the germline V gene are MNHEY and SVGAGI. The chain's CDR3 is CASSYSPTQESSYNEQFF. CDR3 DNA: TGTGCCAGCAGTTACTCCCCCACACAGGAGAGCTCCTACAATGAGCAGTTCTTC.

The rearrangement joins TRBV13 to TRBJ1-6; weak D call: TRBD1 (6 bases). CDR3 length: 16 amino acids. Germline V gene lookup returns CDR1 PRHDT and CDR2 FYEKMQ (reference sequence). V was trimmed by 5 bases and J by 9 bases, leaving 20 bases between them. CDR3 loop: CASSLNRLGAGSPLHF. The CDR3 DNA reads as TGTGCCAGCAGCCTTAACAGGTTGGGGGCCGGTTCACCCCTCCACTTT.

The chain links TRBV19 to TRBJ2-7, with TRBD1 matching over 8 bases. This CDR3 comprises 14 residues. Germline V lookup: CDR1 LNHDA, CDR2 SQIVND (reference sequence). V lost 5 bases to trimming and J lost 5 bases; unmatched junction nucleotides: 8. The CDR3 here is CASSVGTGGDEQYF. The CDR3 region has the DNA TGTGCCAGTAGTGTGGGGACAGGCGGGGACGAGCAGTACTTC.

The sample holds a few counts of this clonotype. The rearrangement uses TRBV19 and TRBJ2-5; D possibly corresponds to TRBD2 (6 bases). With 6 bases removed from V and 4 bases from J, the gap between germline ends came to 18 bases. Germline-derived CDR1 and CDR2 are LNHDA and SQIVND (reference sequence). This CDR3 spans 15 amino acids. The CDR3 is CASRPVGGAGETQYF. CDR3 bases: TGTGCCAGTAGGCCAGTCGGGGGAGCGGGAGAGACCCAGTACTTC.

This clonotype occurred a few times. V usage is TRBV12-3 or TRBV12-4 and J usage is TRBJ1-4; tentative D call: TRBD1 (6 bases). V lost 5 bases to trimming and J lost 6 bases, with 19 bases between them. The CDR3 has 16 amino acids. Written as DNA, the CDR3 is TGTGCCAGCAGTCCTCTGATGGGGGCAGTAGATGAAAAACTGTTTTTT. Its protein product is CASSPLMGAVDEKLFF.

This clonotype was picked up a small number of times. The rearrangement joins TRBV10-3 to TRBJ2-1; 8 nucleotides align to TRBD2. V shed 6 bases, J shed 2 bases, and the junction held 6 bases outside the gene matches. CDR1 ENHRY and CDR2 SYGVKD come from the germline V gene. The CDR3 is made up of 15 amino acids. The CDR3, as DNA: TGTGCCATCAGCCAACTTAGCGGGGCCTACAATGAGCAGTTCTTC. Encoded protein: CAISQLSGAYNEQFF.

In its sample, this clonotype was seen a few times. The V gene is TRBV7-8, the J gene TRBJ2-5; maybe TRBD1 (6 bases). There are 15 residues in the CDR3. Trimming cost V 7 bases and J 4 bases, with 19 bases left between them. Germline lookup yields CDR1 SGHVS and CDR2 FQNEAQ. This CDR3 reads CASNFWGQGGETQYF. The CDR3 region has the DNA TGTGCCAGCAACTTCTGGGGGCAAGGGGGAGAGACCCAGTACTTC.

This chain uses TRBV7-8 with TRBJ2-3; maybe TRBD2 (7 bases). Trimming removed 1 base at V and 1 base at J, with 12 bases between. The CDR3 consists of 16 residues. Germline V gene lookup returns CDR1 SGHVS and CDR2 FQNEAQ. The CDR3 DNA reads TGTGCCAGCAGCTTAGATGTAGGGGGGGGCACAGATACGCAGTATTTT. This codes for CASSLDVGGGTDTQYF. The full variable domain, its missing parts supplied by reference TRBV7-8 and TRBJ2-3, is GAGVSQSPRYKVAKRGQDVALRCDPISGHVSLFWYQQALGQGPEFLTYFQNEAQLDKSGLPSDRFFAERPEGSVSTLKIQRTQQEDSAVYLCASSLDVGGGTDTQYFGPGTRLTVL.

The sample holds many counts of this clonotype. Here the CDR3 reads CASSRFNEQFF. DNA of the CDR3: TGTGCCAGCAGTCGCTTTAATGAGCAGTTCTTC. The chain couples TRBV12-3 or TRBV12-4 to TRBJ2-1; D is ambiguous. The CDR3 contains 11 residues. V dropped 5 bases and J dropped 7 bases, with 6 bases sitting between them.

This clonotype was recorded at least ten times. The J gene is TRBJ2-7, the V gene TRBV6-1, with 8 bases matching TRBD1. Germline loops: CDR1 MNHNS, CDR2 SASEGT. V lost 5 bases and J lost 8; bases outside the gene matches: 5. The CDR3 totals 12 residues. The CDR3 nucleotides are TGTGCCAGCAGTCCCGGGACAGGTCAGCAGTACTTC. It is translated as CASSPGTGQQYF.